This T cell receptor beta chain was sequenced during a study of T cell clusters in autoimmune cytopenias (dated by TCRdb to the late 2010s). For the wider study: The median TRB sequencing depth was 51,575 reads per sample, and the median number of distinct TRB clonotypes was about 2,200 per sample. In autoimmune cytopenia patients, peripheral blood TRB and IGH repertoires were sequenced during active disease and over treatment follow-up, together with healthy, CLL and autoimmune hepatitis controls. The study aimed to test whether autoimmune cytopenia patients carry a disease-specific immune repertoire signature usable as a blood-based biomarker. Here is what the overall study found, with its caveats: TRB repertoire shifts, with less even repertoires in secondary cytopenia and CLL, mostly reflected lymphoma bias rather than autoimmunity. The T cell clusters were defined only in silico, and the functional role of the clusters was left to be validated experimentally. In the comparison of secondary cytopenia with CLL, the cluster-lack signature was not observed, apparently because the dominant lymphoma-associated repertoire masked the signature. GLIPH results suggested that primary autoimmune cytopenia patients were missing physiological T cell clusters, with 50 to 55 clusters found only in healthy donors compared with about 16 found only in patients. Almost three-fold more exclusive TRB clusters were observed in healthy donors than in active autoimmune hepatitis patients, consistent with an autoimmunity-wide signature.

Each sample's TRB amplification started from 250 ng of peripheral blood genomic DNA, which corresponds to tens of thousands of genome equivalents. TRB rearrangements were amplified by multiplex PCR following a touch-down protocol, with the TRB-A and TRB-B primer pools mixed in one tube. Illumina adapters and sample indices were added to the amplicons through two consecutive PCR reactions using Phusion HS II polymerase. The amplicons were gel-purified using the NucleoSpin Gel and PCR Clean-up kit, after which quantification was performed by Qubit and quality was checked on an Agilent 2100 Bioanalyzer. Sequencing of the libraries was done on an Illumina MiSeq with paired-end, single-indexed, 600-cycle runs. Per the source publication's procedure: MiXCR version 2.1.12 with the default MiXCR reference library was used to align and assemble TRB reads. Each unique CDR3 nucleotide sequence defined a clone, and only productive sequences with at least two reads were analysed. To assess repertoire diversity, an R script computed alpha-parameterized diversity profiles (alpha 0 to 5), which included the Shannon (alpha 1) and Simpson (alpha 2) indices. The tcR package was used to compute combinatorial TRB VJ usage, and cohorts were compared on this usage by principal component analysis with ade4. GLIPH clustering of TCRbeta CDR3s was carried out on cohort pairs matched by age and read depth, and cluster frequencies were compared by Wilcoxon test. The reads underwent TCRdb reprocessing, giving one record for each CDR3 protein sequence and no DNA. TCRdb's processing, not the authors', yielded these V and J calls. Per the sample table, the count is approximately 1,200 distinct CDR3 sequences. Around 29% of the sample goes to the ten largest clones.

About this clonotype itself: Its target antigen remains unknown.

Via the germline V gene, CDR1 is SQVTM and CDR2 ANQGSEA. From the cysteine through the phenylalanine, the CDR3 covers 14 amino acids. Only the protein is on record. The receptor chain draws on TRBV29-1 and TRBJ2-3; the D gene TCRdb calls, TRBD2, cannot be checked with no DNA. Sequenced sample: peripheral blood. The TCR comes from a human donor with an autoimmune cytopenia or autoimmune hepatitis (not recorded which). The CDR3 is CSVDSPSVPDTQYF.